A single T cell receptor beta chain is shown here with its context. Its antigen is not known. Time point defined: persistent/refractory GD, antithyroid drugs over 5 years with positive TRAb. Scientists built the TCR library using RNA that was extracted from PBMCs. This CDR3 has 15 amino acids. Trimming removed 1 base from V and 6 bases from J, with 12 bases in between. Germline CDR1 reads MGHRA; CDR2 reads YSYEKL. The entry originates in a study of regulatory T cells in long-lasting Graves disease. About the research overall: Persistence in Graves' disease required over 5 years of antithyroid drugs plus positive TSH receptor antibodies. General study results and limits: Persistent disease preferred TRBV28, TRBJ1-2 and TRBJ2-5. Persistent patients shared more public clonotypes (roughly 2,800) than new patients (approximately 900).

Both iRepertoire HTBI primers and Arm-PCR of CDR3 regions were used to build the TCR beta libraries. TCRdb re-called the multiplex PCR reads with MiXCR, one entry per CDR3 protein. Of 400,000 to 500,000 distinct CDR3 sequences in the sample, roughly 21% were seen once. The receptor was isolated from a female donor with Graves disease. The sequencing here drew on peripheral blood mononuclear cells (PBMCs), taken when the disease was refractory, from a patient treated with antithyroid drugs. V usage is TRBV4-1 and J usage is TRBJ2-2; D unclear. The CDR3 DNA reads as TGCGCCAGCAGCCAAGCTTATAGCCTCCCCGGGGAGCTGTTTTTT. Its translation: CASSQAYSLPGELFF.